This note documents a single T cell receptor beta chain sequence. As originally analysed: Estimation of nucleated cell counts relied on the amplification of reference gene primers. Sequencing was performed with immunoSEQ multiplex PCR; in TCRdb, only in-frame clones are kept and a portion is missing. V and J calls and clone size are those listed in that table; D and trimming were worked out from the DNA. The sample carries 370,000 or so clones, approximately 87% recorded once. This entry is derived from a study of blood T cell repertoires in COVID-19. Symptom resolution, clearance, or two negative PCRs marked donors in Cohort 3 as recovered. Trimming took 5 bases from V and 5 from J, leaving 19 bases between them. Germline V CDR1 and CDR2: MGHRA, YSYEKL. This CDR3 comprises 16 residues.

The sequencing input was PBMCs or T cells enriched from blood (not recorded which). The genes are TRBV4-1 and TRBJ2-1, with a tentative D call TRBD1 (6 bases). This sequence originates from a man under 40 who had recovered from COVID-19. The DNA for the CDR3 is TGCGCCAGCAGCGCCACCGGGACACAGTCGAACAATGAGCAGTTCTTC. As protein: CASSATGTQSNNEQFF.